This T cell receptor (beta chain) was captured in a study of cytomegalovirus exposure and HLA in healthy donors. About the study: Most donors, about 77% of around 400 genotyped, fell in the Caucasian-associated ancestry cluster.

Findings of the study overall: A missense variant in DCLRE1C was later tied to TCR beta V- and J-gene trimming. It is likely that the observed cluster of highly shared sequence variants was a sequencing artifact.

PCR primers comprised 60 Vbeta and 13 Jbeta primers. Measured with immunoSEQ multiplex PCR; TCRdb has only the in-frame clones, and not every one. The sample totals approximately 58,000 clones; its top ten clones hold under 15%. On this clone itself: Its specificity is unknown.

V lost 4 bases to trimming and J lost 1 base; unmatched junction nucleotides: 0. CDR1 and CDR2 (germline): MNHEY, SVGAGI. This CDR3 spans 14 amino acids. The chain uses TRBV6-5 and TRBJ2-3; 9 nucleotides agree with TRBD1. Sequenced material: PBMCs. This receptor was identified in a man younger than 30 in good health and CMV-seropositive. CDR3 DNA: TGTGCCAGCAGTTGGACAGGGGGCACAGATACGCAGTATTTT. Its protein product is CASSWTGGTDTQYF.